These 30 T cell receptor beta chains were sequenced from one sample in a study of T cells in Graves' hyperthyroidism and ophthalmopathy. Authors of the study amplified TCR beta CDR3 regions from RNA transcripts. In the first-round RT-PCR of the TCR CDR3, the HTBI primer set was used. Each CDR3 protein gets one entry after TCRdb re-called the multiplex PCR reads with MiXCR. The sample consists of 550,000 to 800,000 distinct CDR3 sequences, around 16% of them appearing once. The sample consisted of blood. The receptors stem from a man aged 45 to 65 with Graves' hyperthyroidism.

This clonotype was seen at least ten times. The gene calls are TRBV2 and TRBJ2-3; 7 bases line up with TRBD1. This CDR3 is built from 15 residues. Germline V gene sequence: CDR1 SNHLY, CDR2 FYNNEI. After removal of 5 bases from V and 4 bases from J, the junction contained 9 bases not matched to a gene. The CDR3 loop is CASSPETGSSDTQYF. CDR3 bases: TGTGCCAGCAGTCCCGAGACAGGGTCATCAGATACGCAGTATTTT.

This chain connects TRBV5-1 to TRBJ2-7, with 10 bases matching TRBD1. This CDR3 is built from 14 residues. Germline V gene data show CDR1 as SGHRS and CDR2 as YFSETQ. V gave up 5 bases and J gave up 7 bases; unmatched junction bases: 9. In nucleotides, the CDR3 is TGCGCCAGCAGGTATGGACAGGGGGTCGAGGAGCAGTACTTC. Translating it yields CASRYGQGVEEQYF. Variable domain in full (rest from reference TRBV5-1 and TRBJ2-7): KAGVTQTPRYLIKTRGQQVTLSCSPISGHRSVSWYQQTPGQGLQFLFEYFSETQRNKGNFPGRFSGRQFSNSRSEMNVSTLELGDSALYLCASRYGQGVEEQYFGPGTRLTVT.

The V and J genes are TRBV12-3 or TRBV12-4 and TRBJ2-7; 8 positions match TRBD2. After removal of 6 bases from V and 2 bases from J, the junction contained 9 bases not matched to a gene. The CDR3 covers 15 residues. The CDR3 DNA is TGTGCCAGCAGCTTTAGCGGGAAGGGCACCTACGAGCAGTACTTC. It specifies CASSFSGKGTYEQYF.

This clonotype appeared a few times. The CDR3 protein is CASSIVGMEGFSNQPQHF. The CDR3 DNA reads as TGTGCCAGTAGTATAGTCGGGATGGAGGGTTTTAGCAATCAGCCCCAGCATTTT. The V gene is TRBV19, the J gene TRBJ1-5, with D uncertain. This CDR3 region has 18 residues. With 1 base removed from V and 0 bases from J, the gap between germline ends came to 16 bases. Germline V gene data show CDR1 as LNHDA and CDR2 as SQIVND (reference sequence). The complete variable domain, with remaining parts taken from reference TRBV19 and TRBJ1-5, reads DGGITQSPKYLFRKEGQNVTLSCEQNLNHDAMYWYRQDPGQGLRLIYYSQIVNDFQKGDIAEGYSVSREKKESFPLTVTSAQKNPTAFYLCASSIVGMEGFSNQPQHFGDGTRLSIL.

This clonotype showed up many times. This chain links TRBV11-2 with TRBJ1-1, with 7 bases lining up with TRBD1. Germline assignment: CDR1 SGHAT and CDR2 FQNNGV. V dropped 4 bases and J dropped 5; count of bases not matched to a gene: 10. The CDR3 consists of 15 residues. In DNA, the CDR3 is TGTGCCAGCAGCTACTTGGAGGGGGCTGATACTGAAGCTTTCTTT. Translation: CASSYLEGADTEAFF.

The gene calls are TRBV27 and TRBJ1-1; a weak D match, TRBD1 (6 bases). Deletions cut 5 bases from V and 7 bases from J, with 17 bases between. There are 14 residues in the CDR3. The germline gives CDR1 MNHEY, CDR2 SMNVEV (reference sequence). CDR3 DNA sequence: TGTGCCAGCAGTCCAAGACAGGACCTGGGTGAAGCTTTCTTT. It codes for CASSPRQDLGEAFF.

This clonotype was observed a handful of times. V and J are TRBV29-1 and TRBJ2-7; D remains ambiguous. The V gene's germline CDR1 is SQVTM and CDR2 ANQGSEA. Between the trimmed V and J ends, which lost 6 bases and 3 bases, there was a span of 15 bases. The CDR3 extends over 13 amino acids. The CDR3 loop is CSVRSGLSYEQYF. DNA for the CDR3: TGCAGCGTCAGGTCAGGTTTAAGCTACGAGCAGTACTTC.

The chain employs TRBV6-5 and TRBJ1-5, with D maybe TRBD1 (6 bases). The V and J ends lost 3 bases and 2 bases respectively, with 17 bases between them. Per germline, CDR1 MNHEY and CDR2 SVGAGI. There are 17 residues in the CDR3. This chain's CDR3 is CASSYSTQGGGNQPQHF. The CDR3 region has the DNA TGTGCCAGCAGTTATTCTACACAGGGAGGGGGCAATCAGCCCCAGCATTTT.

This clonotype occurred many times. J is TRBJ1-1 and V is TRBV18; D uncertain. Trimming left V 5 bases short and J 0 bases short, with 16 bases between. This CDR3 region has 16 residues. Germline values: CDR1 KGHSH, CDR2 LQKENI. The CDR3: CASSSQRTGVNTEAFF. In DNA form, the CDR3 reads TGTGCCAGCTCATCCCAACGGACGGGAGTGAACACTGAAGCTTTCTTT.

This clonotype was recorded at least ten times. The gene calls are TRBV6-5 and TRBJ1-2; D gene uncertain. Germline V gene sequence: CDR1 MNHEY, CDR2 SVGAGI. The CDR3 covers 15 residues. Trimming cost V 0 bases and J 2 bases, with 10 bases left between them. The CDR3 nucleotides read TGTGCCAGCAGTTACTCAGAGGGAGGGAACTATGGCTACACCTTC. It yields the protein CASSYSEGGNYGYTF.

This clonotype occurred a few times. The chain uses TRBV18 and TRBJ2-2; D call uncertain. This CDR3 is 15 amino acids long. The germline CDR1 and CDR2 sequences are KGHSH and LQKENI. The germline V and J ends were trimmed by 3 bases and 4 bases, with 12 bases remaining between them. The CDR3 reads CASSPMDGFTGELFF. The CDR3 DNA is TGTGCCAGCTCACCGATGGACGGATTCACCGGGGAGCTGTTTTTT.

The rearrangement uses TRBV10-3 and TRBJ1-5; D is undetermined. Trimming pared 10 bases from V and 2 bases from J, leaving 15 bases between. This CDR3 is built from 14 residues. Germline CDR1 is ENHRY and CDR2 is SYGVKD. The CDR3 DNA follows: TGTGCCACCACATCGGGTCAGGGCAATCAGCCCCAGCATTTT. Amino acid sequence: CATTSGQGNQPQHF.

The sample holds a few counts of this clonotype. The CDR3 loop is CASSEGRGTSTNEKLFF. As DNA, the CDR3 is TGTGCCAGCAGTGAAGGGAGGGGAACGTCAACTAATGAAAAACTGTTTTTT. V gene TRBV25-1 combines with J gene TRBJ1-4, with a weak D call TRBD1 (5 bases). This CDR3 has 17 residues. Deletions cut 2 bases from V and 0 bases from J, with 13 bases between. The germline CDR1 and CDR2 sequences are MGHDK and SYGVNS. Variable domain in full (rest from reference TRBV25-1 and TRBJ1-4): EADIYQTPRYLVIGTGKKITLECSQTMGHDKMYWYQQDPGMELHLIHYSYGVNSTEKGDLSSESTVSRIRTEHFPLTLESARPSHTSQYLCASSEGRGTSTNEKLFFGSGTQLSVL.

This clonotype turned up a few times. J is TRBJ2-7 and V is TRBV30; D ambiguous. The CDR3 contains 12 residues. V was clipped by 0 bases and J by 3 bases, with 6 bases between them. The germline gives CDR1 GTSNPN, CDR2 SVGIG (reference sequence). CDR3 sequence: CAWSVSHYEQYF. The CDR3 DNA follows: TGTGCCTGGAGTGTGTCTCACTACGAGCAGTACTTC. Supplemented by reference TRBV30 and TRBJ2-7, the full variable domain reads SQTIHQWPATLVQPVGSPLSLECTVEGTSNPNLYWYRQAAGRGLQLLFYSVGIGQISSEVPQNLSASRPQDRQFILSSKKLLLSDSGFYLCAWSVSHYEQYFGPGTRLTVT.

The V call is TRBV2, the J call TRBJ1-4; D gene unclear. Per the germline V gene, CDR1 is SNHLY and CDR2 is FYNNEI. V was trimmed by 4 bases and J by 3 bases, leaving 15 bases between them. The CDR3 extends over 16 amino acids. This CDR3 is CASSVIKEKSNEKLFF. For the CDR3, the DNA is TGTGCCAGCAGTGTAATTAAAGAGAAGTCTAATGAAAAACTGTTTTTT.

The chain recombines TRBV19 with TRBJ1-1; TRBD1 is a possible D gene (5 bases). Trimming removed 3 bases at V and 4 bases at J, with 9 bases between. The CDR3 spans 13 residues. CDR1 LNHDA and CDR2 SQIVND come from the germline V gene (reference sequence). CDR3 DNA: TGTGCCAGTAGTATTTACCAGGGCACTGAAGCTTTCTTT. It codes for CASSIYQGTEAFF.

There are many counts of this clonotype. The chain is built from TRBV11-2 and TRBJ2-3; D remains unclear. V lost 4 bases, J lost 0 bases, and 14 bases lay in between. Germline CDR1 reads SGHAT; CDR2 reads FQNNGV. The CDR3 extends over 16 amino acids. The CDR3 reads CASSSSLSISTDTQYF. The CDR3 DNA follows: TGTGCCAGCAGCTCGTCCCTCTCTATTAGCACAGATACGCAGTATTTT.

This clonotype was observed many times. The chain combines TRBV29-1 with TRBJ2-7, with TRBD2 as a possible D gene (5 bases). This CDR3 is built from 11 residues. The germline gives CDR1 SQVTM, CDR2 ANQGSEA. Trimming removed 6 bases at V and 3 bases at J, with 9 bases between. In DNA, the CDR3 is TGCAGCGTCCGAGGAGGCTACGAGCAGTACTTC. Its translation: CSVRGGYEQYF.

This clonotype was seen more than once but under ten times. This rearrangement joins TRBV27 to TRBJ1-5; D gene ambiguous. Per the germline V gene, CDR1 is MNHEY and CDR2 is SMNVEV (reference sequence). The ends were cut back, 5 bases at V and 7 bases at J, with 12 bases in the middle. This CDR3 is 13 amino acids long. The CDR3 DNA sequence: TGTGCCAGCAGTAGGGTGTTCGGGCAGCCCCAGCATTTT. It encodes CASSRVFGQPQHF.

This clonotype was counted only a few times. The rearrangement links TRBV9 to TRBJ2-1; 12 positions match TRBD2. The CDR3 is made up of 20 amino acids. The germline V gene has CDR1 SGDLS and CDR2 YYNGEE. The junction had 11 bases not matched to a gene; V was cut back by 0 bases and J by 1 base. The CDR3 is CASSVEVLAGGPRSYNEQFF. CDR3 nucleotide sequence: TGTGCCAGCAGCGTAGAAGTCCTAGCGGGAGGGCCACGATCCTACAATGAGCAGTTCTTC.

This clonotype was seen a handful of times. The J gene is TRBJ2-1, the V gene TRBV11-1; 9 bases are a match to TRBD2. This CDR3 is built from 15 residues. In germline, CDR1 is SGHAT, CDR2 FQDESV (reference sequence). The ends lost 2 bases at V and 6 bases at J; junction bases unmatched: 5. This CDR3 reads CASSLLAGAANEQFF. Here the CDR3 DNA reads TGTGCCAGCAGCTTATTAGCGGGAGCGGCCAATGAGCAGTTCTTC.

In this sample, this clonotype turned up a few times. The chain recombines TRBV20-1 with TRBJ2-1, with D maybe TRBD2 (6 bases). This CDR3 comprises 14 residues. Germline V gives CDR1 DFQATT, CDR2 SNEGSKA (reference sequence). V lost 5 bases to trimming and J lost 1 base, with 12 bases between them. CDR3 coding DNA: TGCAGTGCTGGAGGGGCGGGGTCCTACAATGAGCAGTTCTTC. Translation gives CSAGGAGSYNEQFF.

The gene calls are TRBV10-3 and TRBJ2-7; D ambiguous. Germline CDR1 reads ENHRY; CDR2 reads SYGVKD. V lost 1 base, J lost 2 bases, and 3 bases lay in between. The CDR3 sequence is 12 residues long. CDR3 residues: CAISELAYEQYF. In DNA, the CDR3 is TGTGCCATCAGTGAGTTGGCCTACGAGCAGTACTTC.

This clonotype was seen a few times. The gene calls are TRBV6-1 and TRBJ2-1; TRBD1 matches at 11 bases. Germline CDR1 is MNHNS and CDR2 is SASEGT. The trim removed 5 bases at V and 7 bases at J, leaving 7 bases unmatched. This CDR3 is built from 15 residues. CDR3 nucleotides: TGTGCCAGCAGTTTTCAGGGACAGGGGGGGAATGAGCAGTTCTTC. As protein: CASSFQGQGGNEQFF.

The genes are TRBV4-3 and TRBJ2-2; 9 nucleotides line up with TRBD2. With V trimmed by 3 bases and J by 5 bases, 10 bases remained unmatched. The CDR3 consists of 17 residues. Germline V gives CDR1 LGHNA, CDR2 YSLEER. CDR3 in DNA: TGCGCCAGCAGCCATGGTAGCGGGAGAGGGTTGACCGGGGAGCTGTTTTTT. This codes for CASSHGSGRGLTGELFF.

This clonotype was seen ten or more times. The chain has TRBV12-3 or TRBV12-4 and TRBJ2-3; D tentatively reads TRBD1 or TRBD2 (5 bases each). The V end was cut by 5 bases, the J end by 4 bases, with 19 bases between. The CDR3 spans 16 residues. CDR3 region: CASSTGRWLGPDTQYF. CDR3 nucleotides: TGTGCCAGCAGTACGGGACGGTGGCTAGGACCAGATACGCAGTATTTT.

This clonotype was detected many times. This chain links TRBV12-3 or TRBV12-4 with TRBJ1-1; D unclear. Trimming removed 6 bases from V and 4 bases from J, with 12 bases in between. The CDR3 is made up of 13 amino acids. The CDR3 region has the DNA TGTGCCAGCAGCCCGTCCGGGGTCACTGAAGCTTTCTTT. Translation: CASSPSGVTEAFF.

This clonotype has ten or more counts. This rearrangement joins TRBV6-1 to TRBJ2-7, with 8 bases matching TRBD2. CDR3 length equals 16 residues. J lost 6 bases, V lost 1 base, and 11 bases had no gene match. From germline, CDR1 is MNHNS and CDR2 SASEGT. The CDR3 sequence: CASSEGASGRGSEQYF. The CDR3, as DNA: TGTGCCAGCAGTGAAGGGGCCAGCGGGAGAGGCTCCGAGCAGTACTTC.

The chain links TRBV5-1 to TRBJ2-7; 8 nucleotides agree with TRBD2. Trimming at V came to 4 bases and at J to 0 bases, leaving 9 bases not matched to a gene. CDR3 length: 16 amino acids. The germline CDR1 and CDR2 sequences are SGHRS and YFSETQ. CDR3 amino acids: CASSDGGGASSYEQYF. The CDR3 coding sequence is TGCGCCAGCAGCGACGGGGGGGGGGCTAGCTCCTACGAGCAGTACTTC.

Comments on this clonotype: Possible read error: a much larger clone is one base away. CDR3 residues: CASRGEDSYGYTF. In DNA, the CDR3 is TGCGCCAGCAGGGGGGAGGACAGCTATGGCTACACCTTC. This chain uses TRBV5-1 with TRBJ1-2; possible D gene TRBD1, 6 bases. The CDR3 sequence is 13 residues long. Germline V gives CDR1 SGHRS, CDR2 YFSETQ. The V gene lost 5 bases and the J gene lost 4 bases, with 12 bases spanning the gap.